These 21 T cell receptor beta chains came from one sample sequenced in a study of OX40 agonist ivuxolimab in advanced cancers. Repertoires were generated with immunoSEQ multiplex PCR, while TCRdb's copy carries only in-frame clones and drops some. The sample records 20,000 to 30,000 clones, 79% being singletons. The material was CD4+ or CD8+ T cells sorted from blood, obtained in a trial of the OX40 agonist ivuxolimab. These receptors all stem from an adult with an advanced solid tumor such as melanoma, head and neck, liver or kidney cancer.

V gene TRBV9 combines with J gene TRBJ2-3, with D possibly called TRBD1 or TRBD2 (6 bases each). Germline loops: CDR1 SGDLS, CDR2 YYNGEE. The CDR3 spans 14 residues. V shed 6 bases and J shed 0 bases, with 11 bases lying between them. The CDR3 loop is CASTWGASTDTQYF. CDR3 bases: TGTGCCAGCACATGGGGGGCGAGCACAGATACGCAGTATTTT. Filled out from reference TRBV9 and TRBJ2-3, the complete variable domain reads DSGVTQTPKHLITATGQRVTLRCSPRSGDLSVYWYQQSLDQGLQFLIQYYNGEERAKGNILERFSAQQFPDLHSELNLSSLELGDSALYFCASTWGASTDTQYFGPGTRLTVL.

V usage is TRBV10-1 and J usage is TRBJ2-7; D remains unclear. Germline assignment: CDR1 WNHNN and CDR2 SYGVQD (reference sequence). The CDR3 is made up of 13 amino acids. The V end lost 2 bases, the J end lost 1 base, and 6 bases lay between the germline ends. The CDR3 sequence: CASSEAPSYEQYF. As DNA, the CDR3 is TGCGCCAGCAGTGAGGCGCCGTCCTACGAGCAGTACTTC.

The chain combines TRBV5-5 with TRBJ1-2, with no clear D. V was pared by 0 bases and J by 6 bases, with 15 bases between. The CDR3 length is 15 residues. Germline V gene sequence: CDR1 SGHKS, CDR2 YYEKEE (reference sequence). The CDR3 protein is CASSLALNGEDGYTF. Written as DNA, the CDR3 is TGTGCCAGCAGCTTGGCTCTAAACGGGGAGGATGGCTACACCTTC.

V usage is TRBV28 and J usage is TRBJ1-3; possibly TRBD1 for D (5 bases). The CDR3 totals 14 residues. Trimming stripped 3 bases from V and 3 bases from J, with 9 bases between. Germline-derived CDR1 and CDR2 are MDHEN and SYDVKM. CDR3 sequence (DNA): TGTGCCAGCAGTTTGGGGCAGGGTGGAAACACCATATATTTT. Translation gives CASSLGQGGNTIYF. Full variable domain (outside the CDR3, taken from reference TRBV28 and TRBJ1-3): DVKVTQSSRYLVKRTGEKVFLECVQDMDHENMFWYRQDPGLGLRLIYFSYDVKMKEKGDIPEGYSVSREKKERFSLILESASTNQTSMYLCASSLGQGGNTIYFGEGSWLTVV.

The CDR3 sequence: CASSARTGGSGNTIYF. The CDR3 bases are TGTGCCAGCAGTGCCCGGACAGGGGGCTCTGGAAACACCATATATTTT. V and J are TRBV6-1 and TRBJ1-3; 10 nucleotides match TRBD1. V lost 4 bases, J lost 0 bases, and 3 bases stayed unmatched. The CDR3 length is 16 residues. Germline CDR1 reads MNHNS; CDR2 reads SASEGT.

The CDR3 DNA is TGTGCCAGCAGTTACTTTGGGGCGGCCACTGAAGCTTTCTTT. Translation gives CASSYFGAATEAFF. This chain uses TRBV6-5 with TRBJ1-1; perhaps TRBD1 as D (5 bases). Trimming left V 1 base short and J 4 bases short, with 10 bases between. Germline V gene lookup returns CDR1 MNHEY and CDR2 SVGAGI. CDR3 length: 14 amino acids.

This chain joins TRBV27 and TRBJ2-4, with 9 nucleotides matching TRBD1. Germline trimming cut 4 bases from V and 4 bases from J; bases unmatched to any gene: 5. CDR1 MNHEY and CDR2 SMNVEV come from the germline V gene (reference sequence). CDR3 length: 15 residues. The CDR3 DNA reads TGTGCCAGCAGTTCCCCGGGACAGGGAAAAAACATTCAGTACTTC. Translation: CASSSPGQGKNIQYF.

The CDR3 sequence is CASSFGHPSGNTIYF. CDR3 bases: TGTGCCAGCAGTTTCGGACACCCCTCTGGAAACACCATATATTTT. The chain has TRBV6-5 and TRBJ1-3; weak D call: TRBD1 (5 bases). The germline V gene has CDR1 MNHEY and CDR2 SVGAGI. The CDR3 consists of 15 residues. V was cut by 4 bases and J by 0 bases, with 10 bases left in between.

The rearrangement joins TRBV7-8 to TRBJ1-6; D possibly corresponds to TRBD1 (6 bases). Deletions cut 0 bases from V and 0 bases from J, with 12 bases between. The CDR3 sequence is 18 residues long. In germline, CDR1 is SGHVS, CDR2 FQNEAQ. The CDR3 region is CASSLAGRTASYNSPLHF. CDR3 in DNA: TGTGCCAGCAGCTTAGCGGGTCGGACAGCCTCCTATAATTCACCCCTCCACTTT.

V gene TRBV11-2 combines with J gene TRBJ1-5, with unresolved D. Germline loops: CDR1 SGHAT, CDR2 FQNNGV. This CDR3 has 14 amino acids. The V gene lost 5 bases and the J gene lost 4 bases, with 12 bases spanning the gap. The CDR3 sequence is CASSPGGLNQPQHF. Written as DNA, the CDR3 is TGTGCCAGCAGCCCCGGAGGTTTAAATCAGCCCCAGCATTTT.

The chain recombines TRBV11-2 with TRBJ2-5; D is perhaps TRBD1 or TRBD2 (6 bases each). V was trimmed by 5 bases and J by 11 bases, leaving 24 bases between them. Germline CDR1 SGHAT, CDR2 FQNNGV. The CDR3 spans 15 residues. The CDR3 region has the DNA TGTGCCAGCAGCCTAGGAGGGGGAGACAGGTCGGAGCAGTACTTC. This translates into CASSLGGGDRSEQYF.

J is TRBJ2-4 and V is TRBV9; 9 positions agree with TRBD2. V lost 0 bases to trimming and J lost 1 base; unmatched junction nucleotides: 2. The CDR3 is 16 residues long. The germline V gene encodes CDR1 SGDLS and CDR2 YYNGEE. The CDR3 nucleotides are TGTGCCAGCAGCGTAGGAAGCGGGGGGGCCAAAAACATTCAGTACTTC. The encoded protein is CASSVGSGGAKNIQYF.

The CDR3 reads CASSEALGDTEAFF. DNA of the CDR3: TGTGCCAGCAGTGAGGCCCTGGGAGACACTGAAGCTTTCTTT. The J gene is TRBJ1-1, the V gene TRBV28; D remains ambiguous. Trimming shortened V by 5 bases and J by 3 bases, and 13 bases separated the two germline ends. CDR1 and CDR2 (germline): MDHEN, SYDVKM. This CDR3 is built from 14 residues.

This clone has only a few counts. The J gene is TRBJ2-3, the V gene TRBV30; D possibly matches TRBD1 or TRBD2 (5 bases each). Germline V lookup: CDR1 GTSNPN, CDR2 SVGIG (reference sequence). Trimming stripped 4 bases from V and 4 bases from J, with 18 bases between. The CDR3 loop spans 15 amino acids. The CDR3 region is CAWTSTGGAADTQYF. CDR3 bases: TGTGCCTGGACTTCTACAGGAGGCGCGGCAGATACGCAGTATTTT. The full variable domain, in which reference TRBV30 and TRBJ2-3 provide the parts outside the CDR3, is SQTIHQWPATLVQPVGSPLSLECTVEGTSNPNLYWYRQAAGRGLQLLFYSVGIGQISSEVPQNLSASRPQDRQFILSSKKLLLSDSGFYLCAWTSTGGAADTQYFGPGTRLTVL.

In this sample, this clone turned up once. J is TRBJ2-3 and V is TRBV7-9, with D unresolved. V lost 0 bases and J 5 bases, leaving 9 bases between the germline ends. This CDR3 is 14 amino acids long. The germline gives CDR1 SEHNR, CDR2 FQNEAQ (reference sequence). The CDR3 sequence is CASSLAGMRDTQYF. The CDR3 DNA is TGTGCCAGCAGCTTAGCGGGGATGAGAGATACGCAGTATTTT.

The V gene is TRBV25-1, the J gene TRBJ1-2, with TRBD1 matching over 9 bases. CDR1 and CDR2 from the germline V gene are MGHDK and SYGVNS. The CDR3 spans 13 residues. J was trimmed by 4 bases and V by 3 bases; bases with no gene match: 0. The CDR3, as DNA: TGTGCCAGCAGTGAGGACAGGGGCTATGGCTACACCTTC. It is translated as CASSEDRGYGYTF.

The CDR3 DNA follows: TGTGCCAGCAGCTTAGAGGGACATAATTCACCCCTCCACTTT. Amino acids: CASSLEGHNSPLHF. The rearrangement uses TRBV7-9 and TRBJ1-6; D possibly corresponds to TRBD1 (5 bases). The V end lost 1 base, the J end lost 5 bases, and 6 bases lay between the germline ends. From germline, CDR1 is SEHNR and CDR2 FQNEAQ (reference sequence). The CDR3 covers 14 residues.

V is TRBV20-1 and J is TRBJ2-7, with D uncertain. Germline V CDR1 and CDR2: DFQATT, SNEGSKA (reference sequence). V dropped 4 bases and J dropped 1 base, with 5 bases sitting between them. CDR3 length: 11 amino acids. DNA of the CDR3: TGCAGTGCTAAGGTTTCCTACGAGCAGTACTTC. Translating gives CSAKVSYEQYF.

The CDR3 loop is CASSLQQGASYTF. As DNA, the CDR3 is TGTGCCAGCAGTTTGCAACAGGGGGCAAGCTACACCTTC. The V call is TRBV6-5, the J call TRBJ1-2, with 9 bases matching TRBD1. Germline CDR1 and CDR2: MNHEY and SVGAGI. CDR3 size: 13 residues. The V segment lost 4 bases and the J segment 9 bases; nucleotides outside the gene matches: 6.

This clone appeared a single time. The gene calls are TRBV6-1 and TRBJ2-7; 7 bases map to TRBD1. V lost 5 bases and J lost 6; bases outside the gene matches: 10. Per germline, CDR1 MNHNS and CDR2 SASEGT. The CDR3 spans 14 residues. The CDR3 coding sequence is TGTGCCAGCAGTCAGGGGGTGGAGGAAGGCGAGCAGTACTTC. This codes for CASSQGVEEGEQYF.

This clone was recorded once. The chain recombines TRBV10-3 with TRBJ1-5; tentative D call: TRBD1 (6 bases). Germline V gene sequence: CDR1 ENHRY, CDR2 SYGVKD. The V gene lost 3 bases and the J gene lost 4 bases, with 10 bases spanning the gap. CDR3 size: 14 residues. CDR3 sequence reads: CAISEQGGNQPQHF. The CDR3 region has the DNA TGTGCCATCAGTGAACAAGGGGGGAATCAGCCCCAGCATTTT.